Given below is one TCR beta chain in context. Its target is not known. Every donor contributed 7.5 to 10 milliliters of peripheral blood by blood draw. The CDR3 contains 16 residues. CDR1 and CDR2 from the germline V gene are SGHRS and YFSETQ. Trimming took off 0 bases at V and 0 bases at J, with 13 bases between the two ends. The data derive from a study of blood T cells in healthy people across ages. Study context: Per two T cells, template switching captured roughly one barcoded beta molecule. General observations from the study: Roughly linear declines in TCR beta diversity per million T cells occurred with age.

A second PCR of 7 to 11 cycles used a sample-barcoded 5' primer and a J-beta primer mix. TCRdb analysed the 5' RACE reads with MiXCR anew, one entry per CDR3 protein. Of approximately 690,000 distinct CDR3 sequences in the sample, roughly three fifths were seen once. The sample consisted of blood. The chain uses TRBV5-1 and TRBJ2-7; no clear D. This sequence was found in a man aged 60-69 years in good health. Here the CDR3 DNA reads TGCGCCAGCAGCTTGGAGGGCAGCCGAAACTCCTACGAGCAGTACTTC. Translating it yields CASSLEGSRNSYEQYF. Combining the CDR3 with reference TRBV5-1 and TRBJ2-7 gives the whole variable domain KAGVTQTPRYLIKTRGQQVTLSCSPISGHRSVSWYQQTPGQGLQFLFEYFSETQRNKGNFPGRFSGRQFSNSRSEMNVSTLELGDSALYLCASSLEGSRNSYEQYFGPGTRLTVT.